These 20 T cell receptor beta chains share one sample of origin, sequenced in a study of CD8+ T cells in alopecia areata. In each case, RNA was isolated and then reverse transcribed into cDNA as the sequencing template. The repertoire was sequenced with immunoSEQ multiplex PCR; TCRdb's copy has only in-frame clones and lacks some. The sample shows about 270,000 clones, none of them appearing just once. The study sorted pooled cutaneous lymph node cells by CD4, CD8alpha, NKG2D, NKG2ACE and other markers. Sequenced input: CD4+ T cells sorted from a lymph node. The receptors derive from a C3H/HeJ mouse with alopecia areata. The mouse strain carries the MHC haplotype H2-k.

As concerns this clone: Gene and germline names: mouse. The missing CDR3 end, 4 residues past where the read stops, is filled in from the germline J gene. Different DNA sequences within this sample yield the same CDR3. The chain carries TRBV3 and TRBJ2-5; D possibly corresponds to TRBD2 (6 bases). V was clipped by 0 bases and J by 3 bases, with 10 bases between them. The germline V gene encodes CDR1 SNHLY and CDR2 FYNGKV (reference sequence). This CDR3 is built from 15 residues. CDR3 sequence: CASSLALGGQDTQYF. The part of the CDR3 DNA that was read is TGTGCCAGCAGCTTAGCGCTTGGGGGTCAAGAC.

There are a few counts of this clone. All gene names here are mouse names. The read terminates 4 residues ahead of where the CDR3 ends, so the germline J gene completes it. The chain joins TRBV5 to TRBJ2-7, with TRBD2 matching 12 bases. CDR3 size: 14 residues. Germline values: CDR1 LGHNA, CDR2 YNLKQL (reference sequence). The sequenced part of the CDR3 DNA is TGTGCCAGCAGCCTCCGACTGGGGGGGCAT. Its translation: CASSLRLGGH. The full CDR3 reads CASSLRLGGHEQYF.

This clone turned up a few times. Each gene name is a mouse one. The sequence runs out 4 residues before the end of the CDR3; the remainder is reconstructed from the germline J gene. The rearrangement uses TRBV19 and TRBJ2-1; a possible D gene is TRBD2 (6 bases). The CDR3 is 15 residues long. The V end lost 3 bases, the J end lost 1 base, and 11 bases lay between the germline ends. The germline gives CDR1 FNHDT, CDR2 SITEND (reference sequence). This chain's CDR3 is CASSKGTSNYAEQFF. The CDR3 bases that were read are TGTGCCAGCAGTAAGGGGACTTCAAACTATGCT.

This clone showed up just a few times. Mouse germline and gene names are used. The DNA ends 4 residues before the CDR3 does, and the rest of the CDR3 is filled in from the germline J gene. The sample has other DNA sequences that encode this CDR3 too. The chain employs TRBV19 and TRBJ2-1, with 13 bases matching TRBD2. The CDR3 is made up of 15 amino acids. V was pared by 5 bases and J by 4 bases, with 3 bases of the junction left unmatched. Germline CDR1 FNHDT, CDR2 SITEND (reference sequence). The sequenced part of the CDR3 DNA is TGTGCCAGCAGAGGGACTGGGGGGGTTTATGCT. Its protein is CASRGTGGVYA. The CDR3, in full, reads CASRGTGGVYAEQFF.

Note on this clone: Mouse names are used for the genes. Read coverage stops 4 residues before the CDR3 terminus; the germline J gene supplies the remainder. Other DNA sequences of this sample code for an identical CDR3. The V and J genes are TRBV13-1 and TRBJ2-4, with 9 bases that match TRBD2. The CDR3 spans 15 residues. V gave up 0 bases and J gave up 3 bases; unmatched junction bases: 2. Germline CDR1 is NSHNY and CDR2 is SYGAGN. CDR3: CASSDAWGGQNTLYF. CDR3 bases read: TGTGCCAGCAGTGATGCCTGGGGGGGACAAAAC.

This clone was counted between two and nine times. Here the gene names and germline are mouse. Read sequence stops 4 residues before the CDR3 end, and the germline J gene provides the missing end. The chain couples TRBV19 to TRBJ2-3, with D maybe TRBD1 (6 bases). Trimming shortened V by 6 bases and J by 0 bases, and 14 bases separated the two germline ends. The CDR3 is 15 residues long. Germline assignment: CDR1 FNHDT and CDR2 SITEND (reference sequence). CDR3 in amino acids: CASTSGHSSAETLYF. The part of the CDR3 DNA that was read is TGTGCCAGCACCTCGGGACATTCTAGTGCAGAA. Filled out from reference TRBV19 and TRBJ2-3, the complete variable domain reads GGIITQTPKFLIGQEGQKLTLKCQQNFNHDTMYWYRQDSGKGLRLIYYSITENDLQKGDLSEGYDASREKKSSFSLTVTSAQKNEMAVFLCASTSGHSSAETLYFGSGTRLTVL.

This clone came up a few times. The gene names here belong to mouse. The read falls 4 residues short of the CDR3 end, and the missing part is taken from the germline J gene. The rearrangement joins TRBV19 to TRBJ2-1; TRBD1 matches at 7 bases. V gave up 5 bases and J gave up 2 bases; unmatched junction bases: 7. The CDR3 is 15 residues long. Germline CDR1 reads FNHDT; CDR2 reads SITEND (reference sequence). CDR3 bases read: TGTGCCAGCAGACTCCTCGGGACAGACTATGCT. Protein product: CASRLLGTDYA. In full, the CDR3 reads CASRLLGTDYAEQFF. Full variable domain (rest looked up from reference TRBV19 and TRBJ2-1): GGIITQTPKFLIGQEGQKLTLKCQQNFNHDTMYWYRQDSGKGLRLIYYSITENDLQKGDLSEGYDASREKKSSFSLTVTSAQKNEMAVFLCASRLLGTDYAEQFFGPGTRLTVL.

Worth noting for this clone: Gene names and germline refer to mouse. From the germline J gene comes the end of the CDR3, since the read stops 4 residues before it. The gene calls are TRBV24 and TRBJ1-2, with a possible D match to TRBD1 (5 bases). Germline V gene lookup returns CDR1 KGHTA and CDR2 FRNEEI. The V gene lost 5 bases and the J gene lost 4 bases, with 11 bases spanning the gap. The CDR3 covers 13 residues. CDR3: CASSTQGGSDYTF. The DNA read from the CDR3 is TGTGCCAGCAGTACGCAGGGAGGCTCC.

This clone was seen a handful of times. Germline and genes here are mouse. The read gets to within 4 residues of the CDR3 end, and the germline J gene fills in the rest. In the same sample, other DNA sequences code for this CDR3. The chain carries TRBV5 and TRBJ2-5; TRBD2 might be the D (7 bases). CDR1 and CDR2 from the germline V gene are LGHNA and YNLKQL (reference sequence). The CDR3 loop spans 15 amino acids. The V end was cut by 0 bases, the J end by 2 bases, with 9 bases between. The sequenced CDR3 bases are TGTGCCAGCAGCCAAGACTGGGGGCCCCAAGAC. Translation gives CASSQDWGPQD. The full CDR3 protein reads CASSQDWGPQDTQYF.

Note on this clone: Germline and genes here are mouse. Read sequence stops 4 residues before the CDR3 end, and the germline J gene provides the missing end. The V and J genes are TRBV5 and TRBJ2-2; TRBD2 aligns across 9 bases. Germline assignment: CDR1 LGHNA and CDR2 YNLKQL (reference sequence). CDR3 size: 16 residues. Trimming took 4 bases from V and 0 from J; bases not matched to a gene: 3. CDR3 amino acids: CASSPTGGPNTGQLYF. CDR3 DNA (partial): TGTGCCAGCAGCCCCACTGGGGGGCCAAACACCGGG.

This clone has more than one count but fewer than ten. The gene names here belong to mouse. The read gets to within 4 residues of the CDR3 end, and the germline J gene fills in the rest. V is TRBV16 and J is TRBJ2-7; 11 bases map to TRBD1. Germline-derived CDR1 and CDR2 are SGHSA and FRNQAP. The CDR3 spans 14 residues. This CDR3 is CASSLGDRGNEQYF. The covered CDR3 bases are TGTGCAAGCAGCTTAGGGGACAGGGGGAAT.

This clone has a handful of counts. Mouse gene names apply. Sequencing ends 4 residues short of the CDR3 end; the germline J gene provides the rest. The chain recombines TRBV13-1 with TRBJ2-7; D call uncertain. The V gene lost 1 base and the J gene lost 2 bases, with 4 bases spanning the gap. This CDR3 has 12 amino acids. From germline, CDR1 is NSHNY and CDR2 SYGAGN. CDR3 region: CASSDTTYEQYF. The DNA read from the CDR3 is TGTGCCAGCAGTGATACTACCTAT.

This clone came up a few times. Mouse gene names and germline throughout. From the germline J gene comes the end of the CDR3, since the read stops 4 residues before it. This chain links TRBV1 with TRBJ2-1, with D maybe TRBD1 (6 bases). The germline CDR1 and CDR2 sequences are NSQYPW and LRSPGD (reference sequence). V lost 0 bases to trimming and J lost 4 bases, with 13 bases between them. The CDR3 spans 16 residues. The CDR3 DNA, read in part, is TGCACCTGCAGTGCAGATGCCGGGACAAAATATGCT. This encodes CTCSADAGTKYA. The entire CDR3 sequence reads CTCSADAGTKYAEQFF.

This clone has a handful of counts. Genes and germline are mouse. The DNA ends 4 residues before the CDR3 does, and the rest of the CDR3 is filled in from the germline J gene. The same CDR3 can be traced to other DNA sequences in this sample. The chain links TRBV1 to TRBJ1-1, with 7 bases matching TRBD1. Germline CDR1 NSQYPW, CDR2 LRSPGD (reference sequence). The CDR3 consists of 12 residues. Incomplete CDR3 DNA: TGCACCTGCAGTGCGACAGGGACA. Protein product: CTCSATGT. The whole CDR3 protein is CTCSATGTEVFF. Using reference TRBV1 and TRBJ1-1 for the parts outside the CDR3, the full variable domain is VTLLEQNPRWRLVPRGQAVNLRCILKNSQYPWMSWYQQDLQKQLQWLFTLRSPGDKEVKSLPGADYLATRVTDTELRLQVANMSQGRTLYCTCSATGTEVFFGKGTRLTVV.

In this sample, this clone turned up a few times. Germline and genes here are mouse. The CDR3 region is CASSQNWGGNYAEQFF. Partial CDR3 DNA: TGTGCCAGCAGCCAAAACTGGGGGGGCAACTATGCT. The chain joins TRBV5 to TRBJ2-1; 11 bases are shared with TRBD2. From the germline J gene comes the end of the CDR3, since the read stops 4 residues before it. The CDR3 consists of 16 residues. The germline CDR1 and CDR2 sequences are LGHNA and YNLKQL (reference sequence). V lost 2 bases, J lost 1 base, and 1 base stayed unmatched.

This clone was found a few times. Mouse gene names and germline throughout. The read ends 4 residues shy of where the CDR3 ends; the end is completed using the germline J gene. The chain combines TRBV1 with TRBJ2-1, with D tentatively TRBD1 (6 bases). The CDR3 contains 14 residues. CDR1 and CDR2 from the germline V gene are NSQYPW and LRSPGD (reference sequence). Trimming pared 4 bases from V and 4 bases from J, leaving 11 bases between. CDR3 region: CTCSGRDNYAEQFF. The sequenced part of the CDR3 DNA is TGCACCTGCAGTGGGCGGGACAATTATGCT.

This clone turned up a few times. The listed genes are named as in mouse. The read halts 4 residues ahead of the CDR3 end, with the missing end drawn from the germline J gene. The rearrangement joins TRBV1 to TRBJ1-2; 9 nucleotides line up with TRBD1. V dropped 1 base and J dropped 4; count of bases not matched to a gene: 4. Germline V gives CDR1 NSQYPW, CDR2 LRSPGD (reference sequence). The CDR3 consists of 15 residues. Here the CDR3 reads CTCSAGTGESSDYTF. The CDR3 DNA, read in part, is TGCACCTGCAGTGCAGGGACAGGGGAAAGCTCC. Full variable domain (missing parts from reference TRBV1 and TRBJ1-2): VTLLEQNPRWRLVPRGQAVNLRCILKNSQYPWMSWYQQDLQKQLQWLFTLRSPGDKEVKSLPGADYLATRVTDTELRLQVANMSQGRTLYCTCSAGTGESSDYTFGSGTRLLVI.

A remark on this clone: Genes here carry mouse names. Coverage ceases 4 residues before the CDR3 finishes, and the germline J gene fills in the end. V gene TRBV31 combines with J gene TRBJ2-7, with 11 bases lining up with TRBD2. Looked up from germline, CDR1 is GKSSPN and CDR2 is SITVG. The CDR3 loop spans 12 amino acids. The covered CDR3 bases are TGTGCCTGGGACTGGGGGGGGGAT. The encoded protein is CAWDWGGD. In full, the CDR3 is CAWDWGGDEQYF.

This clone occurred a few times. These gene names are mouse names. The read halts 4 residues ahead of the CDR3 end, with the missing end drawn from the germline J gene. The genes are TRBV19 and TRBJ2-1; D call uncertain. Germline values: CDR1 FNHDT, CDR2 SITEND (reference sequence). The V gene lost 4 bases and the J gene lost 4 bases, with 9 bases spanning the gap. This CDR3 comprises 13 residues. The CDR3 bases that were read are TGTGCCAGCAGTCAAACAGCTTATGCT. This gives the protein CASSQTAYA. The full CDR3 is CASSQTAYAEQFF.

In regard to this clone: Mouse gene names apply. The read ends 4 residues shy of where the CDR3 ends; the end is completed using the germline J gene. The chain employs TRBV13-3 and TRBJ2-1; D is undetermined. This CDR3 spans 13 amino acids. Germline values: CDR1 NNHDY, CDR2 SYVADS. The V gene lost 3 bases and the J gene lost 4 bases, with 8 bases spanning the gap. The CDR3 spells CASSVTRYAEQFF. The part of the CDR3 DNA that was read is TGTGCCAGCAGTGTAACAAGATATGCT.